These T cell receptor beta chains were read from a single sample in a study of early T cells in non-severe SARS-CoV-2 infection. TCRdb re-called the 5' RACE reads with MiXCR, one entry per CDR3 protein. The table records about 64,000 distinct CDR3 sequences, 8.8% of them present only once. This specimen was whole blood, taken at baseline. Receptor source: an adult who was a healthcare worker with PCR-confirmed SARS-CoV-2 infection or an uninfected control (not recorded which). Both conserved end residues are part of each CDR3. Fields, in order: D gene, J gene, clone size, V gene, CDR3 protein, CDR3 DNA. A D gene is named only where the DNA matches it firmly. The size entry is marked missing in some rows and otherwise reads once, few, many or a size class.

TRBD2	TRBJ2-7	NA	TRBV4-2	CASSRGAGALSYEQYF	TGTGCCAGCAGCCGAGGAGCGGGGGCCCTCTCCTACGAGCAGTACTTC
NA	TRBJ2-1	NA	TRBV11-3	CASRDSRSGTYNEQFF	TGTGCCAGTCGAGATAGTCGTAGCGGAACCTACAATGAGCAGTTCTTC
NA	TRBJ2-7	many	TRBV12-3/TRBV12-4	CASSPGAYYEQYF	TGTGCCAGCAGTCCCGGGGCTTACTACGAGCAGTACTTC
TRBD2	TRBJ2-1	NA	TRBV6-5	CASRPRSGRHGEQFF	TGTGCCAGCAGACCCAGGAGCGGGAGACATGGTGAGCAGTTCTTC
TRBD2	TRBJ2-1	few	TRBV10-3	CAISESSAGVGTYNEQFF	TGTGCCATCAGTGAGTCCTCAGCGGGAGTGGGGACTTACAATGAGCAGTTCTTC
NA	TRBJ1-2	many	TRBV2	CASSERGREANYGYTF	TGTGCCAGCAGTGAACGGGGCAGGGAAGCTAACTATGGCTACACCTTC
TRBD2	TRBJ2-7	few	TRBV25-1	CASSEYVAGVREQYF	TGTGCCAGCAGTGAATATGTGGCGGGAGTTCGGGAGCAGTACTTC
TRBD2	TRBJ2-2	NA	TRBV6-2/TRBV6-3	CASTRGGPGTGELFF	TGTGCCAGCACCCGCGGGGGGCCAGGCACCGGGGAGCTGTTTTTT
NA	TRBJ2-7	few	TRBV7-2	CASSLSAYEQYF	TGTGCCAGCAGCTTATCGGCCTACGAGCAGTACTTC
TRBD1	TRBJ2-3	few	TRBV18	CASSPSTGAPSTDTQYF	TGTGCCAGCTCACCTTCGACAGGGGCCCCGAGCACAGATACGCAGTATTTT
NA	TRBJ2-3	NA	TRBV27	CASSTGAASTDTQYF	TGTGCCAGCAGCACGGGGGCAGCTAGCACAGATACGCAGTATTTT
TRBD1	TRBJ1-5	NA	TRBV5-1	CASSPTGGNQPQHF	TGCGCCAGCAGCCCGACAGGGGGCAATCAGCCCCAGCATTTT
TRBD2	TRBJ2-1	NA	TRBV20-1	CSASLAGAHEQFF	TGCAGTGCTAGCCTAGCGGGAGCCCATGAGCAGTTCTTC
TRBD2	TRBJ2-5	NA	TRBV6-1	CASSLGTSGQETQYF	TGTGCCAGCAGTCTCGGGACTAGCGGCCAAGAGACCCAGTACTTC
NA	TRBJ2-3	NA	TRBV9	CASSLRTTYTDTQYF	TGTGCCAGCAGCTTGCGGACTACCTACACGGATACGCAGTATTTT
TRBD1	TRBJ1-1	few	TRBV18	CASSRTGDSTEAFF	TGTGCCAGCTCACGGACAGGGGATAGCACTGAAGCTTTCTTT
NA	TRBJ1-1	NA	TRBV19	CASMVPGDRPNTEAFF	TGTGCCAGTATGGTTCCAGGGGATCGGCCGAACACTGAAGCTTTCTTT
NA	TRBJ1-5	NA	TRBV2	CASSELGTDQPQHF	TGTGCCAGCAGTGAACTGGGGACTGATCAGCCCCAGCATTTT
NA	TRBJ1-2	many	TRBV29-1	CSVLRTNGYTF	TGCAGCGTCTTGCGAACCAACGGCTACACCTTC
TRBD1	TRBJ1-6	many	TRBV9	CASSGGQGEYSPLHF	TGTGCCAGCAGCGGGGGACAGGGGGAATATTCACCCCTCCACTTT
TRBD2	TRBJ2-7	many	TRBV6-5	CATGLAVSYEQYF	TGTGCCACGGGACTAGCGGTGTCCTACGAGCAGTACTTC
TRBD1	TRBJ2-7	many	TRBV2	CASSEAGTGVYEQYF	TGTGCCAGCAGTGAAGCAGGGACAGGGGTCTACGAGCAGTACTTC
TRBD2	TRBJ2-7	NA	TRBV20-1	CSAGGASGKYEQYF	TGCAGTGCTGGGGGCGCTAGCGGGAAATACGAGCAGTACTTC
NA	TRBJ2-2	NA	TRBV6-2/TRBV6-3	CASTTGGLGYLGELFF	TGTGCCAGCACCACCGGTGGGCTAGGCTATCTCGGGGAGCTGTTTTTT
NA	TRBJ2-1	few	TRBV5-1	CASSLASAGVNEQFF	TGCGCCAGCAGCTTGGCCTCCGCGGGTGTCAATGAGCAGTTCTTC
NA	TRBJ2-5	few	TRBV19	CASSTPTQETQYF	TGTGCCAGTAGTACCCCAACCCAAGAGACCCAGTACTTC
NA	TRBJ2-5	NA	TRBV5-1	CASSLDTETQYF	TGCGCCAGCAGCTTGGATACCGAGACCCAGTACTTC
NA	TRBJ2-3	few	TRBV7-3	CASSMGLYTDTQYF	TGTGCCAGCAGCATGGGACTTTACACAGATACGCAGTATTTT
NA	TRBJ2-1	NA	TRBV11-2	CASSFDPASYNEQFF	TGTGCCAGCAGCTTTGACCCAGCCTCCTACAATGAGCAGTTCTTC
NA	TRBJ2-1	few	TRBV11-2	CASSLGPTINNEQFF	TGTGCCAGCAGCTTAGGGCCGACGATCAACAATGAGCAGTTCTTC
TRBD2	TRBJ2-7	NA	TRBV12-3/TRBV12-4	CASRLAGVNEQYF	TGTGCCAGCAGGTTAGCGGGAGTGAACGAGCAGTACTTC
NA	TRBJ2-5	many	TRBV11-2	CASSLNGGVEAGETQYF	TGTGCCAGCAGCTTAAATGGCGGGGTCGAGGCGGGGGAGACCCAGTACTTC
NA	TRBJ2-7	few	TRBV18	CASSLKTGPYEQYF	TGTGCCAGCTCACTCAAGACAGGCCCCTACGAGCAGTACTTC
NA	TRBJ2-5	few	TRBV6-6	CASSGGRYFQETQYF	TGTGCCAGCAGTGGCGGGCGATATTTCCAAGAGACCCAGTACTTC
NA	TRBJ2-7	many	TRBV24-1	CATSDLHRLSYEQYF	TGTGCCACCAGTGATTTGCACCGCCTCTCCTACGAGCAGTACTTC
NA	TRBJ2-3	few	TRBV7-3	CASSSGQSRTDTQYF	TGTGCCAGCAGCTCGGGACAATCAAGGACAGATACGCAGTATTTT
NA	TRBJ2-3	once	TRBV9	CASSKLGITDTQYF	TGTGCCAGCAGCAAATTAGGTATCACAGATACGCAGTATTTT
TRBD2	TRBJ2-7	few	TRBV7-9	CASSLSGGSLYSYEQYF	TGTGCCAGCAGCTTATCGGGCGGGAGCCTTTACTCCTACGAGCAGTACTTC
NA	TRBJ2-3	few	TRBV21-1	CASSKTSDTQYF	TGTGCCAGCAGCAAAACATCGGATACGCAGTATTTT
TRBD1	TRBJ1-1	many	TRBV11-2	CASSLRTGATEAFF	TGTGCCAGCAGCTTAAGGACAGGGGCCACTGAAGCTTTCTTT
TRBD1	TRBJ2-7	NA	TRBV29-1	CSVTGTGSYEQYF	TGCAGCGTTACCGGGACAGGGTCCTACGAGCAGTACTTC
NA	TRBJ1-1	many	TRBV29-1	CSVEWQDFEAFF	TGCAGCGTTGAATGGCAAGACTTTGAAGCTTTCTTT
NA	TRBJ1-3	few	TRBV3-1	CASSRSGGSGNTIYF	TGTGCCAGCAGCCGGAGCGGCGGCTCTGGAAACACCATATATTTT
NA	TRBJ2-3	NA	TRBV6-5	CASSYGTITDTQYF	TGTGCCAGCAGTTACGGTACCATCACAGATACGCAGTATTTT
NA	TRBJ1-3	NA	TRBV3-1	CASSLTGGYSGNTIYF	TGTGCCAGCAGCCTGACAGGCGGTTATTCTGGAAACACCATATATTTT
TRBD2	TRBJ2-1	few	TRBV7-2	CASSSRLAGDLEQFF	TGTGCCAGCAGCTCCCGGCTAGCGGGAGATCTGGAGCAGTTCTTC
NA	TRBJ2-7	few	TRBV5-1	CASSLKGGEQYF	TGCGCCAGCAGCTTGAAAGGGGGGGAGCAGTACTTC
NA	TRBJ2-2	NA	TRBV5-4	CASSSRVNGELFF	TGTGCCAGCAGCTCCAGGGTAAACGGGGAGCTGTTTTTT
NA	TRBJ2-1	many	TRBV5-1	CASSPRDSYNEQFF	TGCGCCAGCAGCCCTCGAGACTCCTACAATGAGCAGTTCTTC
TRBD1	TRBJ1-2	NA	TRBV20-1	CSATQGANYGYTF	TGCAGTGCGACGCAGGGGGCTAACTATGGCTACACCTTC
NA	TRBJ2-7	NA	TRBV5-1	CASSLAGTDYEQYF	TGCGCCAGCAGCTTGGCCGGAACCGACTACGAGCAGTACTTC
NA	TRBJ1-1	few	TRBV27	CASSGTGTNTEAFF	TGTGCCAGCAGTGGCACAGGGACGAACACTGAAGCTTTCTTT
NA	TRBJ2-5	NA	TRBV5-5	CASILRGGAETQYF	TGTGCCAGCATCTTGAGAGGGGGTGCAGAGACCCAGTACTTC
NA	TRBJ1-1	few	TRBV10-2	CASSELGEFPEAFF	TGCGCCAGCAGTGAGTTGGGGGAATTCCCTGAAGCTTTCTTT
NA	TRBJ1-1	many	TRBV20-1	CSARGSTNRDTEAFF	TGCAGTGCTAGGGGTTCGACAAACCGAGACACTGAAGCTTTCTTT